The 4 T cell receptor beta chains reported below all come from one sample, sequenced in a study of shared clonotypes between healthy human individuals. The data were produced by immunoSEQ multiplex PCR, yet TCRdb's version contains in-frame clones alone and is incomplete. The table lists about 1.1 million clones, more than 75% of them singletons. The specimen sequenced was memory CD4+ T cells from PBMCs. As for subset: CD45RA-negative fraction. Every receptor here comes from a man aged 18 to 29 in good health. Some clones in this sample may be carry-over from other donors' samples.

This rearrangement joins TRBV7-2 to TRBJ2-7; 8 bases map to TRBD1. J was trimmed by 5 bases and V by 7 bases; bases with no gene match: 13. CDR3 length equals 15 residues. Germline values: CDR1 SGHTA, CDR2 FQGNSA. Here the CDR3 DNA reads TGTGCCAGCACCCTAGGGTTGACAGGGGTCCACGAGCAGTACTTC. Protein: CASTLGLTGVHEQYF.

About this clone itself: The same CDR3 is also encoded by other DNA sequences in this sample. V is TRBV29-1 and J is TRBJ1-3; D remains unclear. Germline V gene lookup returns CDR1 SQVTM and CDR2 ANQGSEA. The CDR3 runs 12 residues. Trimming stripped 3 bases from V and 0 bases from J, with 3 bases between. In DNA, the CDR3 is TGCAGCGTTGAGAACTCTGGAAACACCATATATTTT. Protein sequence: CSVENSGNTIYF.

The chain combines TRBV18 with TRBJ2-1; TRBD2 is a possible D gene (6 bases). CDR3 size: 16 residues. V lost 0 bases, J lost 7 bases, and 16 bases lay in between. The germline gives CDR1 KGHSH, CDR2 LQKENI. This CDR3 is CASSPPGSGELNEQFF. CDR3 nucleotide sequence: TGTGCCAGCTCACCACCAGGATCGGGAGAGTTGAATGAGCAGTTCTTC. The full variable domain, rest sourced from reference TRBV18 and TRBJ2-1, is NAGVMQNPRHLVRRRGQEARLRCSPMKGHSHVYWYRQLPEEGLKFMVYLQKENIIDESGMPKERFSAEFPKEGPSILRIQQVVRGDSAAYFCASSPPGSGELNEQFFGPGTRLTVL.

This rearrangement joins TRBV9 to TRBJ2-1; 14 nucleotides line up with TRBD2. Germline V gives CDR1 SGDLS, CDR2 YYNGEE. CDR3 length: 16 amino acids. The junction had 9 bases not matched to a gene; V was cut back by 3 bases and J by 10 bases. The CDR3 protein is CASSDSGTSGSREQFF. As DNA, the CDR3 is TGTGCCAGCAGCGATTCCGGGACTAGCGGGAGTCGGGAGCAGTTCTTC.